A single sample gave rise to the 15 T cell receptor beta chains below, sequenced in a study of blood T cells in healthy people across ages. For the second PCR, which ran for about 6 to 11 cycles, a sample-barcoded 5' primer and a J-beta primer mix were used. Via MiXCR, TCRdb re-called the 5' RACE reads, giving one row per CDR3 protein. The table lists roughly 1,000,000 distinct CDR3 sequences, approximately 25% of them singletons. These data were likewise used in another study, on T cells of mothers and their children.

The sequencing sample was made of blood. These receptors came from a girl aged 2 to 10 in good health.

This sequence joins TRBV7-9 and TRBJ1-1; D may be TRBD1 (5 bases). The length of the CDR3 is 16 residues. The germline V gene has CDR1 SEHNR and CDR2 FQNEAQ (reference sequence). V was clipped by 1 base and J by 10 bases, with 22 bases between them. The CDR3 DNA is TGTGCCAGCAGCTTAGTGGGGCCTCAGGACCGGGGTCGAGCTTTCTTT. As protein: CASSLVGPQDRGRAFF.

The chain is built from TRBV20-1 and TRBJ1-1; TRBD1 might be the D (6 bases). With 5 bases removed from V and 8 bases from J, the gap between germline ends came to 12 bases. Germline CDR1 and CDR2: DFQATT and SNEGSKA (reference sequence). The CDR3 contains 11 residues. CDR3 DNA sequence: TGCAGTGCTTCCGGGACATTAGAAGCTTTCTTT. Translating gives CSASGTLEAFF.

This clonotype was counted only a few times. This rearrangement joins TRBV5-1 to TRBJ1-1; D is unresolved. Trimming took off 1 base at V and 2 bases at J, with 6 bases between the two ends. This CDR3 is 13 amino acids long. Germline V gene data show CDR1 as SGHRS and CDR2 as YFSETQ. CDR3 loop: CASSLSSNTEAFF. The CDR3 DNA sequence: TGCGCCAGCAGCTTGTCTAGTAACACTGAAGCTTTCTTT.

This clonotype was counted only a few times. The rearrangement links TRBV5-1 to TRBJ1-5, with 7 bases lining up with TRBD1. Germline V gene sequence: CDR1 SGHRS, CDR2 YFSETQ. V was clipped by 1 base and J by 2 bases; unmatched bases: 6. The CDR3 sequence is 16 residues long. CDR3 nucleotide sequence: TGCGCCAGCAGCTTGAGCCGACAGGGAGGCAATCAGCCCCAGCATTTT. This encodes CASSLSRQGGNQPQHF.

In DNA form, the CDR3 reads TGCAGTGCTAGAGTGGCTAGCGGGAGCTTCAATGAGCAGTTCTTC. It is translated as CSARVASGSFNEQFF. The genes are TRBV20-1 and TRBJ2-1, with 10 bases matching TRBD2. V lost 1 base and J lost 6; bases outside the gene matches: 6. CDR1 is DFQATT, CDR2 SNEGSKA, per germline (reference sequence). This CDR3 region has 15 residues.

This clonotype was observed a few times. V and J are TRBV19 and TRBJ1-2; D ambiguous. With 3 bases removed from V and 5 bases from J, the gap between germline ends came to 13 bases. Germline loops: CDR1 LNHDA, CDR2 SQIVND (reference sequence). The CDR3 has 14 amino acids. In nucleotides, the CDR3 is TGTGCCAGTAGTATTCCGGGTAACTCATATGGCTACACCTTC. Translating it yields CASSIPGNSYGYTF.

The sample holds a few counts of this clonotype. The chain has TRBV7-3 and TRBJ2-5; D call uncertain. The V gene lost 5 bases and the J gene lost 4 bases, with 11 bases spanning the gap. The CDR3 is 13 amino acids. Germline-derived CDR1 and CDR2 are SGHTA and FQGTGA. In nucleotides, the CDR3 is TGTGCCAGCAGCCCAAGCGTCGGAGAGACCCAGTACTTC. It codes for CASSPSVGETQYF. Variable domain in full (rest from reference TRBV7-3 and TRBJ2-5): GAGVSQTPSNKVTEKGKYVELRCDPISGHTALYWYRQSLGQGPEFLIYFQGTGAADDSGLPNDRFFAVRPEGSVSTLKIQRTERGDSAVYLCASSPSVGETQYFGPGTRLLVL.

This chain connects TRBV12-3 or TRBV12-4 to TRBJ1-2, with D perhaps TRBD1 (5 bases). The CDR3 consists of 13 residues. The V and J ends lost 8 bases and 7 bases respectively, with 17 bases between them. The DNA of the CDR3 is TGTGCCAGCGGCCGCGGGGGACCGGGTGGCTACACCTTC. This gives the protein CASGRGGPGGYTF.

This CDR3 is CSVLGQGYNTEAFF. The CDR3 coding sequence is TGCAGTGTCTTGGGACAGGGCTATAACACTGAAGCTTTCTTT. The rearrangement joins TRBV20-1 to TRBJ1-1; TRBD1 matches at 9 bases. Germline V gene lookup returns CDR1 DFQATT and CDR2 SNEGSKA (reference sequence). The CDR3 covers 14 residues. Unmatched junction bases numbered 8, after V lost 7 bases and J lost 2 bases.

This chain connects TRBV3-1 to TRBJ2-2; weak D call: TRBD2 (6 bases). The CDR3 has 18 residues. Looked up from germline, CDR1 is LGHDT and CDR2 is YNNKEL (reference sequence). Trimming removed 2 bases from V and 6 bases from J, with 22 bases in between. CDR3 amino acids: CASSQMEGLSADPGELFF. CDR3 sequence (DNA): TGTGCCAGCAGCCAAATGGAGGGGCTCTCAGCAGACCCCGGGGAGCTGTTTTTT.

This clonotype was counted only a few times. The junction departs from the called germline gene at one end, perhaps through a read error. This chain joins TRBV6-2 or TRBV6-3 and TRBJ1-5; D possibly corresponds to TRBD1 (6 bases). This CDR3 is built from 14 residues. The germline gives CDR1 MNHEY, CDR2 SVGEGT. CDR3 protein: CASRGGGSNQPQRF. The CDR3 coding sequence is TGTGCCAGCAGGGGCGGGGGCTCAAATCAGCCCCAGCGTTTT.

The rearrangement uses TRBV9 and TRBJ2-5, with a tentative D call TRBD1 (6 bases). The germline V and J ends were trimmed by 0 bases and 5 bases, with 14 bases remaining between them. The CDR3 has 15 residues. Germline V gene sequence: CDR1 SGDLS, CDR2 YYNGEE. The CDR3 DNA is TGTGCCAGCAGCGTAGCTGTACAGGGTGGCGAGACCCAGTACTTC. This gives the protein CASSVAVQGGETQYF.

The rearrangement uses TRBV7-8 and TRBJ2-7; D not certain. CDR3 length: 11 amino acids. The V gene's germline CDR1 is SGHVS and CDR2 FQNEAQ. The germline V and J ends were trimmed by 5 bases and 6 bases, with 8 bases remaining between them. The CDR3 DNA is TGTGCCAGCAGCCGTAAAGGCGAGCAGTACTTC. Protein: CASSRKGEQYF.

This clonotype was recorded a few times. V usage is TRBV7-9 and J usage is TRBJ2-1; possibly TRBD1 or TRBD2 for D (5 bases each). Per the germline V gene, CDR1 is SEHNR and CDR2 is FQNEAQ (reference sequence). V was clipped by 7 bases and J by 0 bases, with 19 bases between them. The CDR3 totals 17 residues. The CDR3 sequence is CASIPYTGTSSYNEQFF. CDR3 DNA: TGTGCCAGCATCCCTTATACCGGGACCAGCTCCTACAATGAGCAGTTCTTC.

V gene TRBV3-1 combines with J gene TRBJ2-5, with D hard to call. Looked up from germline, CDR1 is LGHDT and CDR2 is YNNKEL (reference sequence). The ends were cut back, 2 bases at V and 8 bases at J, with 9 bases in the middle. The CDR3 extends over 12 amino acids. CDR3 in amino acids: CASSQPVGTQYF. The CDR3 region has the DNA TGTGCCAGCAGCCAACCGGTAGGAACCCAGTACTTC.